A single sample is the source of the 16 T cell receptor beta chains below, sequenced in a study of T cells after yellow fever vaccination. TCRdb redid the calling of the 5' RACE reads with MiXCR, one entry per CDR3 protein. The data hold hundreds of thousands of distinct CDR3 sequences, with around 3.9% observed a single time. Sequencing used PBMCs, obtained on the day of the yellow fever booster vaccination. These receptors came from a man between 18 and 35 years old who received the YFV17D yellow fever vaccine.

In regard to this clonotype: Being one base from a much bigger clone, this may be a read error. The chain links TRBV5-1 to TRBJ2-4; D possibly corresponds to TRBD1 (6 bases). The germline V gene encodes CDR1 SGHRS and CDR2 YFSETQ. There are 16 residues in the CDR3. The CDR3, as DNA: TGCACCAGCAGCTTGGATGGACAGCGGGCCAAAAACATTCAGTACTTC. It is translated as CTSSLDGQRAKNIQYF.

This clonotype was picked up many times. The chain employs TRBV7-3 and TRBJ2-1, with 9 nucleotides matching TRBD2. This CDR3 has 15 amino acids. CDR1 and CDR2 from the germline V gene are SGHTA and FQGTGA. V was pared by 1 base and J by 4 bases, with 2 bases of the junction left unmatched. CDR3 coding DNA: TGTGCCAGCAGCTTAAGCGGGGGGGTTTACAATGAGCAGTTCTTC. Its translation is CASSLSGGVYNEQFF.

V usage is TRBV12-3 or TRBV12-4 and J usage is TRBJ2-7, with 7 bases matching TRBD2. Unmatched junction bases numbered 6, after V lost 5 bases and J lost 2 bases. This CDR3 is 14 amino acids long. The chain's CDR3 is CASSPVGRAYEQYF. CDR3 coding DNA: TGTGCCAGCAGTCCTGTTGGGAGGGCCTACGAGCAGTACTTC.

This clonotype came up many times. The V and J genes are TRBV2 and TRBJ2-5; TRBD1 might be the D (5 bases). Germline CDR1 is SNHLY and CDR2 is FYNNEI. V dropped 7 bases and J dropped 4 bases, with 13 bases sitting between them. The CDR3 sequence is 13 residues long. In DNA, the CDR3 is TGTGCCAGCAAGGGGAAATGGCTAGAGACCCAGTACTTC. It yields the protein CASKGKWLETQYF.

The chain joins TRBV6-6 to TRBJ1-1; D might be TRBD1 (5 bases). V gave up 8 bases and J gave up 4 bases, with 11 bases separating them. The V gene's germline CDR1 is MNHNY and CDR2 SVGAGI (reference sequence). The CDR3 is made up of 12 amino acids. The CDR3 nucleotides read TGTGCCAGCGATCAAGGGACCACTGAAGCTTTCTTT. As protein: CASDQGTTEAFF.

The V and J genes are TRBV20-1 and TRBJ2-1; 8 bases align to TRBD2. The CDR3 extends over 14 amino acids. The germline gives CDR1 DFQATT, CDR2 SNEGSKA (reference sequence). V was pared by 6 bases and J by 2 bases, with 6 bases of the junction left unmatched. This CDR3 is CSATGGGAYNEQFF. CDR3 in DNA: TGCAGTGCCACGGGGGGGGGAGCCTACAATGAGCAGTTCTTC.

This clonotype appeared many times. The J gene is TRBJ2-5, the V gene TRBV5-1; D remains unclear. V was cut by 4 bases and J by 4 bases, with 17 bases left in between. CDR1 SGHRS and CDR2 YFSETQ come from the germline V gene. This CDR3 is 15 amino acids long. The CDR3 region is CASSATHPFGETQYF. The CDR3 DNA follows: TGCGCCAGCAGCGCAACGCACCCCTTCGGAGAGACCCAGTACTTC.

The table lists this clonotype with many counts. In DNA form, the CDR3 reads TGTGCCAGCAGCCAAGGTTGGGGACGGAGCTCCTACGAGCAGTACTTC. Protein sequence: CASSQGWGRSSYEQYF. The chain couples TRBV3-1 to TRBJ2-7; D tentatively reads TRBD1 or TRBD2 (5 bases each). CDR1 and CDR2 (germline): LGHDT, YNNKEL (reference sequence). V lost 1 base, J lost 0 bases, and 13 bases lay in between. The CDR3 totals 16 residues.

This clonotype was seen repeatedly, ten times or more. This chain uses TRBV5-5 with TRBJ2-7; no clear D. Germline values: CDR1 SGHKS, CDR2 YYEKEE (reference sequence). The CDR3 is made up of 12 amino acids. Between the trimmed V and J ends, which lost 3 bases and 2 bases, there was a span of 6 bases. CDR3 nucleotides: TGTGCCAGCAGCTGGGCAGCCTACGAGCAGTACTTC. Translating it yields CASSWAAYEQYF.

This clonotype was counted many times. This chain joins TRBV6-2 or TRBV6-3 and TRBJ2-5; either TRBD1 or TRBD2 may supply D (5 bases each). CDR3 length: 14 residues. Trimming removed 6 bases from V and 5 bases from J, with 16 bases in between. Germline CDR1 is MNHEY and CDR2 is SVGEGT. As DNA, the CDR3 is TGTGCCAGCAGGCATCCCACCGAGGGGGAGACCCAGTACTTC. Its protein is CASRHPTEGETQYF.

The chain uses TRBV7-2 and TRBJ1-6; maybe TRBD1 (5 bases). CDR1 and CDR2 (germline): SGHTA, FQGNSA. There are 15 residues in the CDR3. V lost 1 base and J lost 10, with 14 bases in between. CDR3 sequence: CASSLVRGAGSPLHF. The CDR3 DNA follows: TGTGCCAGCAGCTTAGTCCGAGGGGCGGGGTCACCCCTCCACTTT.

This clonotype was counted only a few times. The chain has TRBV7-2 and TRBJ2-5, with TRBD2 matching over 12 bases. The CDR3 has 16 amino acids. Germline V gene lookup returns CDR1 SGHTA and CDR2 FQGNSA. J was trimmed by 3 bases and V by 4 bases; bases with no gene match: 6. This chain's CDR3 is CASSSTRLAGEETQYF. CDR3 sequence (DNA): TGTGCCAGCAGCTCTACGCGACTAGCGGGGGAAGAGACCCAGTACTTC.

The J gene is TRBJ1-1, the V gene TRBV19, with a tentative D call TRBD1 (5 bases). Between the trimmed V and J ends, which lost 3 bases and 4 bases, there was a span of 15 bases. CDR1 is LNHDA and CDR2 is SQIVND in the germline V gene (reference sequence). The CDR3 has 15 residues. CDR3 loop: CASSMGGAPGTEAFF. CDR3 coding DNA: TGTGCCAGTAGTATGGGTGGGGCACCTGGCACTGAAGCTTTCTTT.

This clonotype has a count of ten or more. The CDR3 nucleotides read TGCGCCAGCAGCTTGCCCGGGACTAGCGGGGGGGCGAAGACCCAGTACTTC. Its translation is CASSLPGTSGGAKTQYF. V usage is TRBV5-1 and J usage is TRBJ2-5, with 16 positions matching TRBD2. In germline, CDR1 is SGHRS, CDR2 YFSETQ. CDR3 size: 17 residues. After removal of 1 base from V and 6 bases from J, the junction contained 6 bases not matched to a gene.

The rearrangement links TRBV29-1 to TRBJ2-5, with 9 bases lining up with TRBD2. The CDR3 has 14 amino acids. Germline CDR1 is SQVTM and CDR2 is ANQGSEA. Unmatched junction bases numbered 4, after V lost 3 bases and J lost 2 bases. The CDR3 spells CSVEGAGGQETQYF. The CDR3 nucleotides are TGCAGCGTTGAGGGGGCGGGGGGGCAAGAGACCCAGTACTTC.

The J gene is TRBJ2-4, the V gene TRBV20-1; D is possibly TRBD1 (6 bases). The germline gives CDR1 DFQATT, CDR2 SNEGSKA (reference sequence). CDR3 length: 15 residues. V was clipped by 4 bases and J by 0 bases, with 13 bases between them. CDR3 residues: CSATGVSLAKNIQYF. The CDR3 region has the DNA TGCAGTGCTACAGGGGTGTCCCTAGCCAAAAACATTCAGTACTTC.